One sample yielded the 5 T cell receptor beta chains listed below, sequenced in a study of blood T cell repertoires in COVID-19. Using immunoSEQ multiplex PCR, the repertoire was profiled, and TCRdb retains in-frame clones only, with some absent. This sample has tens of thousands of clones, with roughly 83% found just once. Sequencing used peripheral blood. These receptor sequences come from a man between 65 and 85 years old with active COVID-19.

The chain has TRBV5-1 and TRBJ2-1; 8 positions agree with TRBD1. The CDR3 consists of 15 residues. The germline CDR1 and CDR2 sequences are SGHRS and YFSETQ. The junction had 6 bases not matched to a gene; V was cut back by 2 bases and J by 5 bases. This CDR3 reads CASSFTDRANNEQFF. For the CDR3, the DNA is TGCGCCAGCAGCTTTACGGACAGGGCGAACAATGAGCAGTTCTTC.

This clone was seen a single time. The rearrangement links TRBV4-1 to TRBJ2-5; the D is unclear. Per germline, CDR1 MGHRA and CDR2 YSYEKL. The CDR3 covers 14 residues. The V end was cut by 1 base, the J end by 5 bases, with 11 bases between. CDR3 in amino acids: CASSQGGSAETQYF. CDR3 nucleotide sequence: TGCGCCAGCAGCCAAGGTGGATCAGCGGAGACCCAGTACTTC.

The chain is built from TRBV18 and TRBJ2-7; 7 nucleotides align to TRBD1. Unmatched junction bases numbered 9, after V lost 3 bases and J lost 4 bases. The CDR3 is made up of 15 amino acids. Germline V gives CDR1 KGHSH, CDR2 LQKENI. CDR3 loop: CASSPGLGGAYEQYF. CDR3 nucleotides: TGTGCCAGCTCACCGGGCTTAGGGGGCGCATACGAGCAGTACTTC.

V is TRBV6-1 and J is TRBJ1-5; TRBD1 is a possible D gene (6 bases). The V gene lost 1 base and the J gene lost 7 bases, with 14 bases spanning the gap. Germline loops: CDR1 MNHNS, CDR2 SASEGT. There are 15 residues in the CDR3. The CDR3 DNA reads as TGTGCCAGCAGTGAAGGGTCGGGGGGCGGCCAGCCCCAGCATTTT. Amino acids: CASSEGSGGGQPQHF.

The chain employs TRBV7-9 and TRBJ2-5, with 8 bases that match TRBD1. The CDR3 is made up of 15 amino acids. J lost 5 bases, V lost 2 bases, and 7 bases had no gene match. Germline-derived CDR1 and CDR2 are SEHNR and FQNEAQ (reference sequence). CDR3 protein: CASSLYVGQGETQYF. The CDR3 region has the DNA TGTGCCAGCAGCTTATACGTAGGACAGGGCGAGACCCAGTACTTC.